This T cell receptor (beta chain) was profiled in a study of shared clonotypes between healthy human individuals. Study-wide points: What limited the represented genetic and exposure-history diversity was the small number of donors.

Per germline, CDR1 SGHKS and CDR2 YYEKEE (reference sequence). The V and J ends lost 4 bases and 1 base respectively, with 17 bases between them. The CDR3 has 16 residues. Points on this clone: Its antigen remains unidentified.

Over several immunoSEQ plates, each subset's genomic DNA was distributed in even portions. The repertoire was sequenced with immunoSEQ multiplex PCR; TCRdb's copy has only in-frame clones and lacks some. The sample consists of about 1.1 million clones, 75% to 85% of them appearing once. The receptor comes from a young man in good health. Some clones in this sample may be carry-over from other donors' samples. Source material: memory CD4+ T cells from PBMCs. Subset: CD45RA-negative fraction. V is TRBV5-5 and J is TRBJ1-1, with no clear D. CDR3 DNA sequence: TGTGCCAGCAGCCCCAGACACTTAGTTGGGAACACTGAAGCTTTCTTT. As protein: CASSPRHLVGNTEAFF.